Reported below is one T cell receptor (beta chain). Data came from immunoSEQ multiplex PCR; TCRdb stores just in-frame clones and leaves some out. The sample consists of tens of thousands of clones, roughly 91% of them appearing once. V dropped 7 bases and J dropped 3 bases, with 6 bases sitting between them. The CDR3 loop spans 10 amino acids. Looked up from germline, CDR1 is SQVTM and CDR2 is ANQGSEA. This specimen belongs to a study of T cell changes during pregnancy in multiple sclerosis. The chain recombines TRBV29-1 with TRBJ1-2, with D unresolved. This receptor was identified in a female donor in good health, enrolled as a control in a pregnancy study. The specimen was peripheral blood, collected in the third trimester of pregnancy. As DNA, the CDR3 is TGCAGCGCGGGTGACTATGGCTACACCTTC. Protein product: CSAGDYGYTF.